Shown below are 19 T cell receptor beta chains from a single sample sequenced in a study of cytomegalovirus exposure and HLA in healthy donors. PCR used 60 Vbeta primers and 13 Jbeta primers. Using immunoSEQ multiplex PCR, the repertoire was profiled, and TCRdb retains in-frame clones only, with some absent. The table includes 170,000 or so clones, around four fifths detected once. Sequencing used PBMCs. These receptors all stem from a man aged 50 to 60 in good health and CMV-seronegative.

This clone was seen more than once but under ten times. CDR3 region: CASSYATGGTGELFF. CDR3 nucleotide sequence: TGTGCCAGCAGTTACGCGACAGGGGGGACCGGGGAGCTGTTTTTT. The rearrangement links TRBV27 to TRBJ2-2; 9 positions agree with TRBD1. Trimming at V came to 4 bases and at J to 5 bases, leaving 5 bases not matched to a gene. The CDR3 has 15 residues. Germline V CDR1 and CDR2: MNHEY, SMNVEV (reference sequence).

The rearrangement links TRBV14 to TRBJ1-1; D remains ambiguous. This CDR3 contains 13 residues. Per germline, CDR1 SGHDN and CDR2 FVKESK. V was pared by 0 bases and J by 5 bases, with 7 bases between. The CDR3 coding sequence is TGTGCCAGCAGCCAAGAGTTCCGGACTGAAGCTTTCTTT. Amino acids: CASSQEFRTEAFF.

This chain joins TRBV6-1 and TRBJ1-2; TRBD1 matches 7 bases. Trimming took 7 bases from V and 2 from J; bases not matched to a gene: 10. Looked up from germline, CDR1 is MNHNS and CDR2 is SASEGT. The CDR3 has 15 amino acids. Here the CDR3 DNA reads TGTGCCAGCACCGTGACAGGGACTGCAAACTATGGCTACACCTTC. Its protein product is CASTVTGTANYGYTF.

This chain joins TRBV6-5 and TRBJ2-5, with D perhaps TRBD2 (5 bases). V was trimmed by 2 bases and J by 11 bases, leaving 18 bases between them. Germline lookup yields CDR1 MNHEY and CDR2 SVGAGI. CDR3 length: 14 residues. CDR3: CASSYARGAGQQYF. Here the CDR3 DNA reads TGTGCCAGCAGTTACGCCCGGGGAGCTGGGCAGCAGTACTTC.

This chain links TRBV19 with TRBJ2-2; 10 bases are shared with TRBD2. This CDR3 is 14 amino acids long. Germline lookup yields CDR1 LNHDA and CDR2 SQIVND (reference sequence). Trimming took 11 bases from V and 5 from J; bases not matched to a gene: 8. CDR3 region: CAVGTSVKTGELFF. CDR3 bases: TGTGCCGTGGGGACTAGCGTCAAAACCGGGGAGCTGTTTTTT.

This clone was picked up one time. This rearrangement joins TRBV9 to TRBJ2-7; 12 bases line up with TRBD1. CDR1 and CDR2 from the germline V gene are SGDLS and YYNGEE. This CDR3 comprises 16 residues. With V trimmed by 0 bases and J by 7 bases, 8 bases remained unmatched. CDR3 coding DNA: TGTGCCAGCAGCGTAGATGAGGGACAGGGGGCCAGAGAGCAGTACTTC. Its translation: CASSVDEGQGAREQYF.

V and J are TRBV6-6 and TRBJ1-5; 9 bases map to TRBD1. The CDR3 has 15 amino acids. J gave up 4 bases and V 6 bases, and 7 bases lay outside the gene matches. From germline, CDR1 is MNHNY and CDR2 SVGAGI (reference sequence). CDR3 in amino acids: CASRDGQGINQPQHF. The CDR3 DNA reads as TGTGCCAGCAGGGACGGACAGGGGATTAATCAGCCCCAGCATTTT.

The rearrangement links TRBV9 to TRBJ2-3; 12 nucleotides align to TRBD2. The CDR3 sequence is 15 residues long. J lost 3 bases, V lost 4 bases, and 3 bases had no gene match. The germline V gene encodes CDR1 SGDLS and CDR2 YYNGEE. The CDR3 sequence: CASSQGLAGTDTQYF. For the CDR3, the DNA is TGTGCCAGCAGCCAAGGACTAGCGGGAACAGATACGCAGTATTTT.

J is TRBJ2-3 and V is TRBV18; 11 bases are a match to TRBD2. The V gene's germline CDR1 is KGHSH and CDR2 LQKENI. CDR3 length equals 15 residues. With V trimmed by 6 bases and J by 1 base, 3 bases remained unmatched. CDR3: CASSLLAGGTDTQYF. CDR3 nucleotide sequence: TGTGCCAGCTCCCTACTAGCGGGGGGCACAGATACGCAGTATTTT.

The chain joins TRBV19 to TRBJ2-7; D is possibly TRBD1 (6 bases). The V and J ends lost 6 bases and 7 bases respectively, with 22 bases between them. The CDR3 spans 15 residues. Germline CDR1 and CDR2: LNHDA and SQIVND (reference sequence). The chain's CDR3 is CASSKWDTRSAEQYF. In DNA form, the CDR3 reads TGTGCCAGTAGCAAATGGGACACCCGGTCTGCTGAGCAGTACTTC.

This clone occurred a few times. This sequence joins TRBV5-1 and TRBJ1-4; tentatively, D is TRBD1 (5 bases). The CDR3 length is 14 residues. V lost 3 bases and J 3 bases, leaving 9 bases between the germline ends. In germline, CDR1 is SGHRS, CDR2 YFSETQ. The CDR3 region is CASSSGGSNEKLFF. CDR3 DNA sequence: TGCGCCAGCAGCTCGGGGGGTTCTAATGAAAAACTGTTTTTT.

Points on this clone: Other DNA sequences in the sample encode the same CDR3. The V and J genes are TRBV18 and TRBJ2-5, with D perhaps matching TRBD1 (5 bases). The germline V and J ends were trimmed by 3 bases and 4 bases, with 6 bases remaining between them. The CDR3 totals 12 residues. CDR1 and CDR2 from the germline V gene are KGHSH and LQKENI. CDR3 in amino acids: CASSPQGETQYF. The CDR3 bases are TGTGCCAGCTCACCGCAGGGAGAGACCCAGTACTTC.

The chain couples TRBV6-5 to TRBJ2-5, with TRBD1 matching over 7 bases. Matching the DNA end better, TRBJ2-7 makes the J call doubtful. CDR3 length: 13 residues. The germline CDR1 and CDR2 sequences are MNHEY and SVGAGI. DNA of the CDR3: TGTGCCAGCAGTAGAACAGGGGTTCACGAGCAGTACTTC. Protein product: CASSRTGVHEQYF.

This clone was recorded a few times. V is TRBV29-1 and J is TRBJ2-7; maybe TRBD1 (5 bases). CDR1 is SQVTM and CDR2 is ANQGSEA in the germline V gene. The CDR3 is made up of 13 amino acids. Deletions cut 6 bases from V and 3 bases from J, with 15 bases between. The CDR3 coding sequence is TGCAGCGTCACGACGTGGGGCCACTACGAGCAGTACTTC. Residues: CSVTTWGHYEQYF.

This chain joins TRBV13 and TRBJ1-1; TRBD1 agrees at 7 bases. In germline, CDR1 is PRHDT, CDR2 FYEKMQ (reference sequence). V lost 5 bases and J lost 1; bases outside the gene matches: 4. This CDR3 has 14 residues. The CDR3 spells CASSGRGRNTEAFF. In nucleotides, the CDR3 is TGTGCCAGCAGCGGCAGGGGGAGGAACACTGAAGCTTTCTTT.

The chain uses TRBV4-3 and TRBJ1-1; TRBD1 agrees at 8 bases. CDR3 length: 17 amino acids. V lost 2 bases, J lost 0 bases, and 8 bases stayed unmatched. CDR1 is LGHNA, CDR2 YSLEER, per germline. This CDR3 reads CASSQIDRGGMNTEAFF. In DNA, the CDR3 is TGCGCCAGCAGCCAAATAGACAGGGGAGGGATGAACACTGAAGCTTTCTTT.

The rearrangement joins TRBV6-6 to TRBJ1-1; no clear D. The ends were cut back, 6 bases at V and 5 bases at J, with 19 bases in the middle. Germline loops: CDR1 MNHNY, CDR2 SVGAGI (reference sequence). CDR3 length: 15 amino acids. The CDR3 protein is CASSQSGSIRTEAFF. The CDR3 nucleotides are TGTGCCAGCAGCCAATCCGGGAGTATTAGGACTGAAGCTTTCTTT.

The chain uses TRBV11-2 and TRBJ2-5; D ambiguous. CDR3 length: 15 amino acids. Deletions cut 0 bases from V and 5 bases from J, with 13 bases between. The V gene's germline CDR1 is SGHAT and CDR2 FQNNGV. In DNA, the CDR3 is TGTGCCAGCAGCTTAGATGGGCCCTCGTGGGAGACCCAGTACTTC. Protein: CASSLDGPSWETQYF.

The chain carries TRBV6-5 and TRBJ1-2, with 9 nucleotides matching TRBD1. Per germline, CDR1 MNHEY and CDR2 SVGAGI. The CDR3 runs 16 residues. The V gene end was trimmed by 0 bases and the J gene end by 4 bases; junction bases not matched to a gene: 6. The CDR3 nucleotides read TGTGCCAGCAGTTACTCCTGGACAGGGGATGGCTATGGCTACACCTTC. It encodes CASSYSWTGDGYGYTF.